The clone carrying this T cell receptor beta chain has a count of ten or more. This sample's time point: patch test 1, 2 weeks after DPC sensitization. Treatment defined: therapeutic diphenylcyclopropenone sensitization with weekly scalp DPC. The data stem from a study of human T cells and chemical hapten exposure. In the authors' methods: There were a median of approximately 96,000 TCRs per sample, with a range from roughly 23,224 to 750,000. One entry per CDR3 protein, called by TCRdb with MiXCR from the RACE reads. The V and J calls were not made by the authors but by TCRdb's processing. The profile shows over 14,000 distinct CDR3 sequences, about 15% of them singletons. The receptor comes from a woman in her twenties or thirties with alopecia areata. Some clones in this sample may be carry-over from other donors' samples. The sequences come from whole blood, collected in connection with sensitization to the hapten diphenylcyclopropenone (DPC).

CDR3 loop: CASSEWMGTGELFF. In DNA form, the CDR3 reads TGTGCCAGCAGTGAATGGATGGGGACCGGGGAGCTGTTTTTT. The rearrangement joins TRBV25-1 to TRBJ2-2; no firm D call. CDR1 MGHDK and CDR2 SYGVNS come from the germline V gene. Trimming cost V 1 base and J 5 bases, with 8 bases left between them. This CDR3 spans 14 amino acids. The full variable domain, its missing parts supplied by reference TRBV25-1 and TRBJ2-2, is EADIYQTPRYLVIGTGKKITLECSQTMGHDKMYWYQQDPGMELHLIHYSYGVNSTEKGDLSSESTVSRIRTEHFPLTLESARPSHTSQYLCASSEWMGTGELFFGEGSRLTVL.